This paragraph reports one T cell receptor (beta chain). The record originates from a study of blood T cell repertoires in COVID-19. Across the study: Some COVID-19 samples were acute and others convalescent; all came from the United States, Italy and Spain.

This CDR3 contains 14 residues. V was pared by 3 bases and J by 6 bases, with 11 bases between. Germline V gene sequence: CDR1 SGHTA, CDR2 FQGNSA. Method: immunoSEQ multiplex PCR; TCRdb's copy keeps in-frame clones and lacks some. The repertoire has roughly 300,000 clones, around 92% of them found once; the top ten carry roughly 6.7%. This clonotype was sampled from a man younger than 30 who had recovered from COVID-19. This chain uses TRBV7-2 with TRBJ1-4; tentatively, D is TRBD1 (5 bases). Material: peripheral blood. The CDR3: CASSFQGSDEKLFF. The CDR3 DNA follows: TGTGCCAGCAGCTTCCAGGGATCGGATGAAAAACTGTTTTTT.